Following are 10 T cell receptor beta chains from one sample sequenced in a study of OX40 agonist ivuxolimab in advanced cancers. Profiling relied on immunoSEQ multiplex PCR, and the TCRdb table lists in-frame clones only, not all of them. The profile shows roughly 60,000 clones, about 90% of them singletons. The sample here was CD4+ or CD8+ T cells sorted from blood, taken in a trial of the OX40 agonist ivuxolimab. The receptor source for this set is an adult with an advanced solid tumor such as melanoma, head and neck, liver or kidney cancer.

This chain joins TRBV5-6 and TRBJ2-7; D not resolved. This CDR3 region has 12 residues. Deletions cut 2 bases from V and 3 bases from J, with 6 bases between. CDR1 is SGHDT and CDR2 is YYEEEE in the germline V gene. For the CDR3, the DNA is TGTGCCAGCAGCTTAGATGGCTACGAGCAGTACTTC. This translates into CASSLDGYEQYF.

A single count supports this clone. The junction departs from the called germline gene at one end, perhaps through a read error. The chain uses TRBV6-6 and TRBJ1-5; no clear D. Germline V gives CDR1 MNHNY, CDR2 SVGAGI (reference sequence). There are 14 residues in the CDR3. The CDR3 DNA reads TGTGCCAGCAGTCTAGGAGGGAGCAATCAGCCCCAGCGTTTT. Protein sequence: CASSLGGSNQPQRF.

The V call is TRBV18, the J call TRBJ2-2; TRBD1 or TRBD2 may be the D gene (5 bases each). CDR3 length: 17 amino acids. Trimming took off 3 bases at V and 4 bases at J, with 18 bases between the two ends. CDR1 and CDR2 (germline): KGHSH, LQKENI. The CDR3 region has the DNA TGTGCCAGCTCACCCCTACAGGTTGGGACGGCCACCGGGGAGCTGTTTTTT. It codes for CASSPLQVGTATGELFF.

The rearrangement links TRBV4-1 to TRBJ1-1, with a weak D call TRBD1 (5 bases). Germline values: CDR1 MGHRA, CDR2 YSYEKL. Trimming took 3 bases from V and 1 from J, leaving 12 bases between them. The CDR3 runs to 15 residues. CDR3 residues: CASSQPGLTNTEAFF. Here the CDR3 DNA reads TGCGCCAGCAGCCAGCCGGGACTAACGAACACTGAAGCTTTCTTT.

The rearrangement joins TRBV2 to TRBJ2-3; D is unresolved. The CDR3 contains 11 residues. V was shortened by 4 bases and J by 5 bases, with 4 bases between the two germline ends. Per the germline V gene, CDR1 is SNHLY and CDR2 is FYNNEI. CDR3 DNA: TGTGCCAGCAGTGTCAGAGATACGCAGTATTTT. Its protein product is CASSVRDTQYF.

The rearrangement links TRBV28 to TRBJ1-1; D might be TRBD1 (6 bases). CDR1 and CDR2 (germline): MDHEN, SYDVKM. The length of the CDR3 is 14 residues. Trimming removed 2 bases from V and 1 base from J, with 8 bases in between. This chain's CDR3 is CASSLGTPNTEAFF. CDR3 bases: TGTGCCAGCAGTTTAGGGACACCGAACACTGAAGCTTTCTTT.

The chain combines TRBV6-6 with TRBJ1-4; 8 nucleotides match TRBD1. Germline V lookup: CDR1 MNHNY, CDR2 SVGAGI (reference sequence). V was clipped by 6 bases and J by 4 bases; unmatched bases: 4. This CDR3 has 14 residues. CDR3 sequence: CASRRQGYNEKLFF. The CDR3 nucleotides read TGTGCCAGCAGAAGACAGGGGTATAATGAAAAACTGTTTTTT.

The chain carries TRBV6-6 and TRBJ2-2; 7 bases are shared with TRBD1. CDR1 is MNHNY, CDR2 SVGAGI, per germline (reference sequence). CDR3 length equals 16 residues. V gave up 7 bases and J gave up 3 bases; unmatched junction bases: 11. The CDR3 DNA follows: TGTGCCAGCACCGAGCCCCGGACAGGCTACACCGGGGAGCTGTTTTTT. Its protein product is CASTEPRTGYTGELFF.

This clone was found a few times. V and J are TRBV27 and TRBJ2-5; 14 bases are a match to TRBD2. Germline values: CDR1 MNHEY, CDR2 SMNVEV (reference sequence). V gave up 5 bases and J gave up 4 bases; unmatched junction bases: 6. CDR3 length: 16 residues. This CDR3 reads CASSTTSGRAAETQYF. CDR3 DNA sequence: TGTGCCAGCAGTACGACTAGCGGGAGGGCGGCAGAGACCCAGTACTTC.

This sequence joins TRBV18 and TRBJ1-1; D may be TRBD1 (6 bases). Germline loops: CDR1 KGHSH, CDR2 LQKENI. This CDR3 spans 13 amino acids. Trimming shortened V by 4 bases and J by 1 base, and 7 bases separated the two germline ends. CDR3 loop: CASSQGGNTEAFF. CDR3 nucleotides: TGTGCCAGCTCACAGGGGGGGAACACTGAAGCTTTCTTT.